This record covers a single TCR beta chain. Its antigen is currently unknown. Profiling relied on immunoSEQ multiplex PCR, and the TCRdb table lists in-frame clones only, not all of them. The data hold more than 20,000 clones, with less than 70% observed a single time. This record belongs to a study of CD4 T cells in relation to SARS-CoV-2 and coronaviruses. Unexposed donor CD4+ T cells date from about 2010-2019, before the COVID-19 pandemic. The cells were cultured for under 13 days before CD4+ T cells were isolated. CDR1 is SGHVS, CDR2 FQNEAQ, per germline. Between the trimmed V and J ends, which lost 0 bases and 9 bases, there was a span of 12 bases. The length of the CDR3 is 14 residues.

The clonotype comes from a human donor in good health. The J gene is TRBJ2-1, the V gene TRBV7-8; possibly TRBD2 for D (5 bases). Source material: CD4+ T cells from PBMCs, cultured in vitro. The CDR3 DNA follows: TGTGCCAGCAGCTTAGCGCTACTAGTTTTTGAGCAGTTCTTC. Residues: CASSLALLVFEQFF.